Below, 21 T cell receptor beta chains from the same sample are listed, as sequenced in a study of CD8 T cells in ankylosing spondylitis. TCRdb itself ran the 5' RACE reads through MiXCR, one entry per CDR3 protein. The sample carries about 33,000 distinct CDR3 sequences, over 10% recorded once. The source material was synovial fluid, either unsorted or a sorted T cell fraction (not recorded which). Receptors were obtained from a male donor with ankylosing spondylitis.

The table lists this clonotype with many counts. The CDR3 coding sequence is TGTGCCAGCAGTCCCCTCCACACTGAAGCTTTCTTT. It encodes CASSPLHTEAFF. The V call is TRBV6-1, the J call TRBJ1-1; D not certain. Germline V CDR1 and CDR2: MNHNS, SASEGT. V lost 5 bases and J lost 3, with 7 bases in between. The CDR3 runs to 12 residues.

The CDR3 DNA sequence: TGTGCCAGCAGCTTGGCGCCCAGCTTGCAGACCCAGTACTTC. Translated: CASSLAPSLQTQYF. V usage is TRBV5-6 and J usage is TRBJ2-5, with unresolved D. This CDR3 has 14 residues. The V end lost 0 bases, the J end lost 6 bases, and 12 bases lay between the germline ends. Germline V lookup: CDR1 SGHDT, CDR2 YYEEEE.

The sample holds a few counts of this clonotype. This chain links TRBV20-1 with TRBJ1-1, with a possible D match to TRBD1 (6 bases). Germline V gene data show CDR1 as DFQATT and CDR2 as SNEGSKA (reference sequence). The CDR3 spans 14 residues. Trimming cost V 1 base and J 3 bases, with 12 bases left between them. The CDR3 here is CSARVGGTDTEAFF. The DNA of the CDR3 is TGCAGTGCTAGAGTTGGGGGCACAGACACTGAAGCTTTCTTT.

This chain joins TRBV6-4 and TRBJ2-1; TRBD2 matches at 14 bases. The J segment lost 5 bases and the V segment lost 2 bases, leaving 2 bases of the junction unmatched. From germline, CDR1 is MRHNA and CDR2 SNTAGT. This CDR3 has 16 amino acids. CDR3 nucleotides: TGTGCCAGCAGTGACGGGACTAGCGGGGGCCACAATGAGCAGTTCTTC. Translation: CASSDGTSGGHNEQFF.

This clonotype was picked up many times. The CDR3 nucleotides read TGTGCCAGCAGCTTAGTGAGGGATGAAGCTTTCTTT. It yields the protein CASSLVRDEAFF. The V call is TRBV7-9, the J call TRBJ1-1; D is unclear. V was shortened by 1 base and J by 7 bases, with 7 bases between the two germline ends. The CDR3 sequence is 12 residues long. Germline lookup yields CDR1 SEHNR and CDR2 FQNEAQ (reference sequence).

This clonotype was detected only a few times. Here the CDR3 reads CASRPLTGGISEAFF. The CDR3 DNA sequence: TGTGCCAGCAGACCACTAACAGGGGGAATATCTGAAGCTTTCTTT. J is TRBJ1-1 and V is TRBV28; 8 nucleotides align to TRBD1. The CDR3 contains 15 residues. Germline V lookup: CDR1 MDHEN, CDR2 SYDVKM. V was pared by 6 bases and J by 6 bases, with 12 bases of the junction left unmatched.

The chain uses TRBV7-8 and TRBJ2-5, with TRBD2 matching 10 bases. The germline CDR1 and CDR2 sequences are SGHVS and FQNEAQ. CDR3 length: 17 residues. With V trimmed by 1 base and J by 5 bases, 10 bases remained unmatched. CDR3 coding DNA: TGTGCCAGCAGCTTAGGACGGACTAGCGGTAGATTCGAGACCCAGTACTTC. Translating gives CASSLGRTSGRFETQYF.

The rearrangement joins TRBV2 to TRBJ1-5, with D possibly TRBD1 on 5 matching bases. Germline CDR1 reads SNHLY; CDR2 reads FYNNEI. Trimming took 3 bases from V and 6 from J, leaving 12 bases between them. The CDR3 totals 14 residues. DNA of the CDR3: TGTGCCAGCAGTGACCTAAGGGGCCGTCAGCCCCAGCATTTT. Protein sequence: CASSDLRGRQPQHF.

This clonotype was detected many times. V usage is TRBV7-6 and J usage is TRBJ2-7; D is unresolved. Per germline, CDR1 SGHVS and CDR2 FNYEAQ. The ends were cut back, 5 bases at V and 3 bases at J, with 11 bases in the middle. CDR3 length: 13 amino acids. CDR3 DNA: TGTGCCAGCAGCCCCGGTCTTTACTACGAGCAGTACTTC. Translated, it gives CASSPGLYYEQYF.

With respect to this clonotype: As the CDR3 is not closed by the conserved phenylalanine or tryptophan, this likely results from a read error. J is TRBJ2-1 and V is TRBV20-1, with 7 positions matching TRBD2. V shed 0 bases, J shed 9 bases, and the junction held 11 bases outside the gene matches. The CDR3 runs 15 residues. CDR1 is DFQATT and CDR2 is SNEGSKA in the germline V gene (reference sequence). The CDR3 region is CSARDGAGDVGEQFV. In DNA form, the CDR3 reads TGCAGTGCTAGAGATGGGGCGGGAGACGTAGGTGAGCAGTTCGTC.

This clonotype was detected ten times or more. The J gene is TRBJ2-1, the V gene TRBV20-1, with 8 bases matching TRBD2. The CDR3 is made up of 16 amino acids. V dropped 0 bases and J dropped 0; count of bases not matched to a gene: 4. Germline assignment: CDR1 DFQATT and CDR2 SNEGSKA (reference sequence). In DNA, the CDR3 is TGCAGTGCTAGAGAGGTAGCGGGGCACTCCTACAATGAGCAGTTCTTC. This gives the protein CSAREVAGHSYNEQFF.

The CDR3 region is CSARFRLAGGPTNTGELFF. CDR3 nucleotide sequence: TGCAGTGCTAGATTCCGACTAGCGGGAGGGCCCACGAACACCGGGGAGCTGTTTTTT. V is TRBV20-1 and J is TRBJ2-2; the match to TRBD2 covers 14 bases. J was trimmed by 0 bases and V by 2 bases; bases with no gene match: 8. The CDR3 runs 19 residues. Germline CDR1 is DFQATT and CDR2 is SNEGSKA (reference sequence).

This clonotype came up a few times. The chain has TRBV29-1 and TRBJ2-1; D unclear. Germline assignment: CDR1 SQVTM and CDR2 ANQGSEA. Deletions cut 6 bases from V and 4 bases from J, with 10 bases between. The CDR3 spans 12 residues. The CDR3 spells CSVDVQYNEQFF. The DNA for the CDR3 is TGCAGCGTCGACGTCCAGTACAATGAGCAGTTCTTC.

This clonotype was counted ten times or more. This chain links TRBV11-2 with TRBJ1-2, with D hard to call. CDR1 and CDR2 from the germline V gene are SGHAT and FQNNGV. V gave up 6 bases and J gave up 6 bases, with 20 bases separating them. The CDR3 loop spans 15 amino acids. The CDR3 coding sequence is TGTGCCAGCAGTTCCACTCCCCCCGCACCCCATGGCTACACCTTC. Protein sequence: CASSSTPPAPHGYTF.

The sample holds many counts of this clonotype. The chain carries TRBV29-1 and TRBJ1-1; TRBD1 is a possible D gene (5 bases). This CDR3 is built from 13 residues. Trimming stripped 3 bases from V and 5 bases from J, with 13 bases between. In germline, CDR1 is SQVTM, CDR2 ANQGSEA. The CDR3 here is CSVDIREGTEAFF. The CDR3 DNA reads TGCAGCGTTGATATACGAGAGGGGACTGAAGCTTTCTTT.

This clonotype was detected many times. This chain joins TRBV4-3 and TRBJ1-2; D possibly corresponds to TRBD1 (6 bases). V was shortened by 1 base and J by 3 bases, with 18 bases between the two germline ends. The germline gives CDR1 LGHNA, CDR2 YSLEER. The CDR3 consists of 17 residues. The CDR3 sequence is CASSQGRHRANYYGYTF. In nucleotides, the CDR3 is TGCGCCAGCAGCCAAGGTCGTCACAGGGCGAATTACTATGGCTACACCTTC.

This clonotype has a count of ten or more. This chain joins TRBV11-3 and TRBJ2-1; no clear D. This CDR3 has 15 amino acids. Germline V gene lookup returns CDR1 SGHNT and CDR2 YENEEA. Between the trimmed V and J ends, which lost 0 bases and 1 base, there was a span of 7 bases. The CDR3 loop is CASSLDLGSYNEQFF. The CDR3 DNA follows: TGTGCCAGCAGCTTAGATTTAGGGTCCTACAATGAGCAGTTCTTC.

This clonotype was detected only a few times. The chain is built from TRBV20-1 and TRBJ2-5, with 12 bases lining up with TRBD2. CDR3 length: 14 residues. From germline, CDR1 is DFQATT and CDR2 SNEGSKA (reference sequence). V gave up 5 bases and J gave up 2 bases; unmatched junction bases: 3. The CDR3 nucleotides are TGCAGTGCTGGACTAGCGGGGTTTCAAGAGACCCAGTACTTC. This translates into CSAGLAGFQETQYF.

This clonotype was seen a handful of times. The chain is built from TRBV20-1 and TRBJ1-1, with a possible D match to TRBD1 (6 bases). CDR1 is DFQATT and CDR2 is SNEGSKA in the germline V gene (reference sequence). The V gene lost 6 bases and the J gene lost 2 bases, with 13 bases spanning the gap. The CDR3 runs 13 residues. The CDR3 DNA reads as TGCAGTGCAATACAGGGACCCAACACTGAAGCTTTCTTT. Its translation: CSAIQGPNTEAFF.

CDR3 protein: CASSPGPGLNTEAFF. CDR3 bases: TGTGCCAGCAGCCCAGGCCCCGGCCTGAACACTGAAGCTTTCTTT. The chain uses TRBV7-9 and TRBJ1-1, with D unclear. The ends were cut back, 5 bases at V and 0 bases at J, with 13 bases in the middle. The germline CDR1 and CDR2 sequences are SEHNR and FQNEAQ (reference sequence). The CDR3 is 15 amino acids.

This clonotype has only a few counts. The chain joins TRBV7-6 to TRBJ2-3, with D hard to call. The CDR3 covers 12 residues. V lost 2 bases, J lost 3 bases, and 3 bases lay in between. Germline CDR1 reads SGHVS; CDR2 reads FNYEAQ. CDR3 in amino acids: CASSLSTDTQYF. CDR3 bases: TGTGCCAGCAGCTTATCTACAGATACGCAGTATTTT.